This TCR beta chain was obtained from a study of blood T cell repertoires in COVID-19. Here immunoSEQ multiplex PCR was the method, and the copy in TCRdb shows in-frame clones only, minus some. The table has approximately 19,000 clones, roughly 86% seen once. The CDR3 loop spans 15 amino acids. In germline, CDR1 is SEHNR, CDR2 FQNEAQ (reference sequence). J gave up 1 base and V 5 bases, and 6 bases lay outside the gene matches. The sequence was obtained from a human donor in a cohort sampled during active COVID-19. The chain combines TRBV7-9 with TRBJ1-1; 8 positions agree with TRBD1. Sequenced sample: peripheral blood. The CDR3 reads CASSPGTGKNTEAFF. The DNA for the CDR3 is TGTGCCAGCAGCCCGGGGACAGGCAAGAACACTGAAGCTTTCTTT. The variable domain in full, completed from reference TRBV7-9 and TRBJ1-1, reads DTGVSQNPRHKITKRGQNVTFRCDPISEHNRLYWYRQTLGQGPEFLTYFQNEAQLEKSRLLSDRFSAERPKGSFSTLEIQRTEQGDSAMYLCASSPGTGKNTEAFFGQGTRLTVV.